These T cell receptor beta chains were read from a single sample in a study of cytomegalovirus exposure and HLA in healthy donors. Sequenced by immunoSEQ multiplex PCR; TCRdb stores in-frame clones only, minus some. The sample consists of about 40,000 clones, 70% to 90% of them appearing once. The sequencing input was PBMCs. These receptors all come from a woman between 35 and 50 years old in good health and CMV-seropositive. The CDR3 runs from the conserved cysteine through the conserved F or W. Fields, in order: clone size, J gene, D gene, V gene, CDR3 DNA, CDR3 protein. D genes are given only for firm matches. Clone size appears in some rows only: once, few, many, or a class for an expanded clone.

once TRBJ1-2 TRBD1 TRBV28 TGTGCCAGCAGTCCTGGACAGGGAGTAGGAGGCTACACCTTC CASSPGQGVGGYTF
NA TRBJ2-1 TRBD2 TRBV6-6 TGTGCCAGCAATACGAAGCGGGGCGGGGCCTACAATGAGCAGTTCTTC CASNTKRGGAYNEQFF
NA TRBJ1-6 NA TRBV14 TGTGCCAGCAGCCTGTACCGGGGAAACCATAATTCACCCCTCCACTTT CASSLYRGNHNSPLHF
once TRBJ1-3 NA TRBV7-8 TGTGCCAGCAGCTCGCGGGGGGCAGGGGCTGGAAACACCATATATTTT CASSSRGAGAGNTIYF
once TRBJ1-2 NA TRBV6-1 TGTGCCAGCAGACCGACGACAGGTAGTTGGGGCTACACCTTC CASRPTTGSWGYTF
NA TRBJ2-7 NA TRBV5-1 TGCGCCAGCAGCTTGGAAGCTATCGGGGTGGCGTACTTC CASSLEAIGVAYF
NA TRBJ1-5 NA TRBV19 TGTGCCAGTAGTACCCCCGGGACAATTTATCAGCCCCAGCATTTT CASSTPGTIYQPQHF
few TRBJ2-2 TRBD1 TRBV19 TGTGCCAGTAGTTACGGGACAGGGTTCACCGGGGAGCTGTTTTTT CASSYGTGFTGELFF
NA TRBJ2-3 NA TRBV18 TGTGCCAGCCAGGGGCGGAGCAACACAGATACGCAGTATTTT CASQGRSNTDTQYF
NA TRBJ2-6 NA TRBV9 TGTGCCTCCGACGGGTCCGGGGCCAACGTCCTGACTTTC CASDGSGANVLTF
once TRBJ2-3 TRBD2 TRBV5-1 TGCGCCAGCAGCTTGTCAGGACTAGCGGGGGGCGGTACGCAGTATTTT CASSLSGLAGGGTQYF
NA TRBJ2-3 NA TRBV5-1 TGCGCCAGCAGCGTCCAGGGGAGACTAGATACGCAGTATTTT CASSVQGRLDTQYF
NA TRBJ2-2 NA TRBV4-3 TGCGCCAGCAGCCAGGATCAGGGAAGGAACACCGGGGAGCTGTTTTTT CASSQDQGRNTGELFF
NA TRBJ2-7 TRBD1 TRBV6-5 TGTGCCAGCAGTGTCCCGACAGGGGGCGAGCAGTACTTC CASSVPTGGEQYF
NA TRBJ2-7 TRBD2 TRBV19 TGTGCCAGTAGTTCGATGACCGCTAGCGGGGTCTACGAGCAGTACTTC CASSSMTASGVYEQYF
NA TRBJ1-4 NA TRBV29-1 TGCAGCGGTCAACAGGGTGGTGGCGAAAAACTGTTTTTT CSGQQGGGEKLFF
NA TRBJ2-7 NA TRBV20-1 TGCAGTGCTTTTACAGGGTACGAGCAGTACTTC CSAFTGYEQYF
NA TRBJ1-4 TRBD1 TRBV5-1 TGCGCCAGCAGCGAGGGACAGAATGAAAAACTGTTTTTT CASSEGQNEKLFF
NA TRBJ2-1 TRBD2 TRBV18 TGTGCCAGCTCGGGGGTTAGCGGGAATGAGCAGTTCTTC CASSGVSGNEQFF
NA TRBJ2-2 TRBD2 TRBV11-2 TGTGCCAGCAGCTTGGCGGGGGGCATGGGTACCGGGGAGCTGTTTTTT CASSLAGGMGTGELFF
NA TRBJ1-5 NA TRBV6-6 TGTGCCAGCAGCAGGGGTAGGGAAAGCAATCAGCCCCAGCATTTT CASSRGRESNQPQHF
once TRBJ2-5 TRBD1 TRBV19 TGTGCCAGTAGTAGGACAGGGGTTTTTGGGTACGAGGAGACCCAGTACTTC CASSRTGVFGYEETQYF
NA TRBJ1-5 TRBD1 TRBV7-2 TGTGCCAGCAGCGCCGACAGGGGGAGCAATCAGCCCCAGCATTTT CASSADRGSNQPQHF
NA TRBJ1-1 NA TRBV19 TGTGCCAGTAGTCCGTCCACAGGGACTGAAGCTTTCTTT CASSPSTGTEAFF
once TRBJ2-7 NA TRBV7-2 TGTGCCAGCAGCTTAGCGGTCTCAGGCTCCTACGAGCAGTACTTC CASSLAVSGSYEQYF
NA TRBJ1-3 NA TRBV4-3 TGCGCCAGCAGCCAAGACCGGTACTCTGGAAACACCATATATTTT CASSQDRYSGNTIYF
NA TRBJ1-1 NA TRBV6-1 TGTGCCAGCAGTGACCTCCGACAGGCGTTTGAAGCTTTCTTT CASSDLRQAFEAFF
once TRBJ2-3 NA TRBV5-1 TGCGCCAGCAGCAATAGTCAACCCACAGATACGCAGTATTTT CASSNSQPTDTQYF
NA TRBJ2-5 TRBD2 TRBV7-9 TGTGCCAGCAGCTTCAATGTCCGGGGGAGGGTGGAGACCCAGTACTTC CASSFNVRGRVETQYF
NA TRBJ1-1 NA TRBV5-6 TGTGCCAGCAGGTTCGAGACAGGTTTGAACACTGAAGCTTTCTTT CASRFETGLNTEAFF
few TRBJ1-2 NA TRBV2 TGTGCCAGCATCCTAGGGGCAGGGGTCAACTATGGCTACACCTTC CASILGAGVNYGYTF
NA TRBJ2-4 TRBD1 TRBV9 TGTGCCAGCAGCCCCCCTCCCGGGACAGGGACAATCTTAGCCAAAAACATTCAGTACTTC CASSPPPGTGTILAKNIQYF
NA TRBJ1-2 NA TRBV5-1 TGCGCCAGCAGCGAGGCCCGGTCGGAAGGCTACACCTTC CASSEARSEGYTF
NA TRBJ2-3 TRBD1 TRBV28 TGTGCCAGCAGTTCTGGACAGGACAATACGCAGTATTTT CASSSGQDNTQYF
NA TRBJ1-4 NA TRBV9 TGTGCCAGCAGCGTACAGGGGACTAATGAAAAACTGTTTTTT CASSVQGTNEKLFF
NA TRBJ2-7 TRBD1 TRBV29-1 TGCAGCGTGCAAACCGGGACAGGGTACGAGCAGTACTTC CSVQTGTGYEQYF
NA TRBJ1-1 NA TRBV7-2 TGTGCCAGCAGCTTAGTGACAGGTGGGAACACTGAAGCTTTCTTT CASSLVTGGNTEAFF
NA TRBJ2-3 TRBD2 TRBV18 TGTGCCAGCTCACCGGCGTCCGTAGCGGGGGGGCGAGGAGATACGCAGTATTTT CASSPASVAGGRGDTQYF
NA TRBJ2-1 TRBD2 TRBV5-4 TGTGCCAGCAGCTCCGGGACTAGCGGGGGGCGACGTTACAATGAGCAGTTCTTC CASSSGTSGGRRYNEQFF
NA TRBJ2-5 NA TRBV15 TGTGCCACCAGCACCTTGCAGGGAACCTACCAAGAGACCCAGTACTTC CATSTLQGTYQETQYF
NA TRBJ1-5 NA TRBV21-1 TGTGCCAGCAGCAAATGGGTTAAGCAGGGGGTTGGCAATCAGCCCCAGCATTTT CASSKWVKQGVGNQPQHF
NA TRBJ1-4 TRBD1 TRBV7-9 TGTGCCAGCAGGGAAGCAGGGGGCGGAAAACTGTTTTTT CASREAGGGKLFF
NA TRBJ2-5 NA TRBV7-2 TGTGCCAGCAGCTTAGTAGGTGGGGGGGCCTTGAAGGAGACCCAGTACTTC CASSLVGGGALKETQYF
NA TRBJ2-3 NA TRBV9 TGTGCCAGCAGCGTATCGCTTTCACTAGATACGCAGTATTTT CASSVSLSLDTQYF
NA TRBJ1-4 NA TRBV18 TGTGCCAGCTCACGATATCTCTCTTCAGGGACAACTAATGAAAAACTGTTTTTT CASSRYLSSGTTNEKLFF
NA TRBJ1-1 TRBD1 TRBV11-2 TGTGCCAGCAGCTTAGAAAGGGGGCCAATCGCGGCTTTCTTT CASSLERGPIAAFF
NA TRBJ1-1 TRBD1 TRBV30 TGTGCCTGGAGAGTACAGGGGCCATCATCGAACACTGAAGCTTTCTTT CAWRVQGPSSNTEAFF
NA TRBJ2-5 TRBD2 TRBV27 TGTGCCAGCAGTTTTTTTGCGGGGGGCCGGGAGACCCAGTACTTC CASSFFAGGRETQYF
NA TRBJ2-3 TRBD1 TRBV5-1 TGCGCCAGCAGCTGGGTCCCTCCGGGACAGGCCACAGATACGCAGTATTTT CASSWVPPGQATDTQYF
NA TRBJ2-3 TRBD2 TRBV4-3 TGCGCCAGCAAAACCGGGACTAGTGAGGCAGATACGCAGTATTTT CASKTGTSEADTQYF
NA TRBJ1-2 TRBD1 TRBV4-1 TGCGCCAGCACCCGAACCGGGACAGTAAATGGCTACACCTTC CASTRTGTVNGYTF
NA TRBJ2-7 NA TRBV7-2 TGTGCCAGCAGCTTAGTTACGGGAACTGGATACGAGCAGTACTTC CASSLVTGTGYEQYF